These 23 T cell receptor beta chains share one sample of origin, sequenced in a study of cytomegalovirus exposure and HLA in healthy donors. It was with 60 Vbeta and 13 Jbeta primers that the PCR ran. Libraries were prepared by immunoSEQ multiplex PCR; TCRdb keeps only in-frame clonotypes and omits some of them. Here the sample spans roughly 51,000 clones, 81% being singletons. The material sequenced was PBMCs. The receptors here all came from a boy between 10 and 17 years old in good health and CMV-seropositive.

The chain employs TRBV7-9 and TRBJ2-3; weak D call: TRBD1 (5 bases). Germline V gene lookup returns CDR1 SEHNR and CDR2 FQNEAQ (reference sequence). V was trimmed by 0 bases and J by 0 bases, leaving 10 bases between them. This CDR3 region has 16 residues. In DNA form, the CDR3 reads TGTGCCAGCAGCTTAGCTTTAGGGGCTAGCACAGATACGCAGTATTTT. Translation: CASSLALGASTDTQYF.

The chain joins TRBV27 to TRBJ2-1, with 10 bases identical to TRBD2. Looked up from germline, CDR1 is MNHEY and CDR2 is SMNVEV (reference sequence). Trimming took 7 bases from V and 9 from J; bases not matched to a gene: 12. This CDR3 is built from 15 residues. The CDR3 coding sequence is TGTGCCAGCAAAGATAGCGGGGGGCCTCCGGGTGAGCAGTTCTTC. The encoded protein is CASKDSGGPPGEQFF.

The chain links TRBV11-1 to TRBJ1-1; 7 bases are shared with TRBD1. Germline values: CDR1 SGHAT, CDR2 FQDESV (reference sequence). This CDR3 is 16 amino acids long. The trim removed 5 bases at V and 4 bases at J, leaving 13 bases unmatched. The CDR3 reads CASSPRQGGTITEAFF. CDR3 nucleotides: TGTGCCAGCAGCCCACGACAGGGCGGGACCATCACTGAAGCTTTCTTT.

This chain joins TRBV11-1 and TRBJ1-2, with D possibly matching TRBD1 (5 bases). Germline loops: CDR1 SGHAT, CDR2 FQDESV (reference sequence). This CDR3 comprises 15 residues. Trimming took 2 bases from V and 7 from J, leaving 17 bases between them. The DNA for the CDR3 is TGTGCCAGCAGCTTAATGGAGGGGCTGGGACGTGGCTACACCTTC. Its translation: CASSLMEGLGRGYTF.

This chain joins TRBV2 and TRBJ1-1; TRBD1 matches at 12 bases. J gave up 5 bases and V 4 bases, and 5 bases lay outside the gene matches. The CDR3 covers 15 residues. The germline V gene encodes CDR1 SNHLY and CDR2 FYNNEI. The CDR3, as DNA: TGTGCCAGCAGTGCCGGGACAGGGGGCAGGACTGAAGCTTTCTTT. As protein: CASSAGTGGRTEAFF.

This chain uses TRBV10-1 with TRBJ1-6, with TRBD1 identical over 8 bases. The CDR3 is 14 residues long. With 3 bases clipped from V and 6 bases from J, the junction kept 1 base outside the gene matches. The germline CDR1 and CDR2 sequences are WNHNN and SYGVQD (reference sequence). The CDR3 region has the DNA TGCGCCAGCAGTGATGACAGGGGTAATTCACCCCTCCACTTT. It yields the protein CASSDDRGNSPLHF.

V and J are TRBV4-1 and TRBJ1-5; D possibly corresponds to TRBD1 (5 bases). This CDR3 has 15 amino acids. V was cut by 8 bases and J by 3 bases, with 17 bases left in between. Germline loops: CDR1 MGHRA, CDR2 YSYEKL. CDR3: CASRDVQGPNQPQHF. For the CDR3, the DNA is TGCGCCAGCCGTGACGTCCAGGGTCCCAATCAGCCCCAGCATTTT.

The rearrangement joins TRBV4-1 to TRBJ2-7; TRBD1 matches at 11 bases. Germline lookup yields CDR1 MGHRA and CDR2 YSYEKL. The CDR3 is 16 residues long. The V segment lost 4 bases and the J segment 2 bases; nucleotides outside the gene matches: 7. The CDR3, as DNA: TGCGCCAGCAGCCTCACTCCGGGACAGGGGGCCTACGAGCAGTACTTC. Translating it yields CASSLTPGQGAYEQYF.

In this sample, this clone turned up once. The chain links TRBV5-1 to TRBJ2-1; 11 nucleotides match TRBD2. CDR1 SGHRS and CDR2 YFSETQ come from the germline V gene. The ends lost 4 bases at V and 6 bases at J; junction bases unmatched: 9. This CDR3 has 16 amino acids. CDR3 sequence: CASSIISGGASNEQFF. CDR3 nucleotides: TGCGCCAGCAGCATCATTAGCGGGGGGGCCTCCAATGAGCAGTTCTTC.

The CDR3 reads CASNRRGSNQPQHF. The CDR3 nucleotides are TGTGCCAGCAACCGGCGGGGCAGCAATCAGCCCCAGCATTTT. This sequence joins TRBV6-5 and TRBJ1-5; the D gene is possibly TRBD1 (5 bases). With 7 bases removed from V and 1 base from J, the gap between germline ends came to 11 bases. Germline lookup yields CDR1 MNHEY and CDR2 SVGAGI. This CDR3 comprises 14 residues.

The rearrangement uses TRBV14 and TRBJ2-3; TRBD2 matches 8 bases. CDR1 SGHDN and CDR2 FVKESK come from the germline V gene. The CDR3 has 17 residues. After removal of 1 base from V and 2 bases from J, the junction contained 8 bases not matched to a gene. CDR3 protein: CASSQAGGESSTDTQYF. CDR3 coding DNA: TGTGCCAGCAGCCAAGCGGGAGGGGAGTCATCCACAGATACGCAGTATTTT.

This chain connects TRBV5-5 to TRBJ2-7; 7 bases line up with TRBD1. CDR1 is SGHKS and CDR2 is YYEKEE in the germline V gene (reference sequence). Unmatched junction bases numbered 8, after V lost 2 bases and J lost 6 bases. This CDR3 has 14 amino acids. The CDR3 sequence: CASSFDRVIGEQYF. The CDR3 region has the DNA TGTGCCAGCAGCTTTGACAGGGTCATCGGCGAGCAGTACTTC.

The chain links TRBV7-2 to TRBJ2-7; no definite D call. The germline V gene encodes CDR1 SGHTA and CDR2 FQGNSA. Between the trimmed V and J ends, which lost 5 bases and 5 bases, there was a span of 10 bases. The CDR3 runs to 12 residues. The CDR3 bases are TGTGCCAGCAGCCCTAGACTTGACGAGCAGTACTTC. This sequence encodes CASSPRLDEQYF.

The V call is TRBV6-5, the J call TRBJ1-2; TRBD1 matches 8 bases. CDR3 length: 14 residues. Per the germline V gene, CDR1 is MNHEY and CDR2 is SVGAGI. V trimming: 8 bases; J trimming: 2 bases; junction bases outside the gene matches: 7. Written as DNA, the CDR3 is TGTGCCAGCGGATCAGGGGGCCGAAACTATGGCTACACCTTC. It yields the protein CASGSGGRNYGYTF.

The DNA of the CDR3 is TGTGCCAGCAGTTACGTCGGGGGGTACAATGAGCAGTTCTTC. It specifies CASSYVGGYNEQFF. J is TRBJ2-1 and V is TRBV6-5, with 7 bases lining up with TRBD2. The CDR3 length is 14 residues. Germline-derived CDR1 and CDR2 are MNHEY and SVGAGI. Trimming removed 2 bases from V and 4 bases from J; junction bases left unmatched: 2.

This sequence joins TRBV19 and TRBJ2-1, with D tentatively TRBD2 (6 bases). Germline V gene sequence: CDR1 LNHDA, CDR2 SQIVND (reference sequence). V lost 6 bases and J lost 7, with 13 bases in between. The CDR3 is 13 residues long. DNA for the CDR3: TGTGCCAGTAGCCCTCAACTAGCAAATGAGCAGTTCTTC. The encoded protein is CASSPQLANEQFF.

The chain employs TRBV18 and TRBJ2-5; D is possibly TRBD2 (6 bases). Trimming stripped 3 bases from V and 5 bases from J, with 13 bases between. This CDR3 contains 14 residues. The V gene's germline CDR1 is KGHSH and CDR2 LQKENI. CDR3 nucleotides: TGTGCCAGCTCACCCATGACTAGTTCGGAGACCCAGTACTTC. Translated, it gives CASSPMTSSETQYF. The complete variable domain, with remaining parts taken from reference TRBV18 and TRBJ2-5, reads NAGVMQNPRHLVRRRGQEARLRCSPMKGHSHVYWYRQLPEEGLKFMVYLQKENIIDESGMPKERFSAEFPKEGPSILRIQQVVRGDSAAYFCASSPMTSSETQYFGPGTRLLVL.

The chain joins TRBV25-1 to TRBJ2-7; the D gene is possibly TRBD2 (5 bases). V shed 8 bases and J shed 3 bases, with 14 bases lying between them. Germline CDR1 reads MGHDK; CDR2 reads SYGVNS. This CDR3 is built from 13 residues. Here the CDR3 reads CASSNPGDYEQYF. The CDR3, as DNA: TGTGCCAGCTCCAACCCCGGGGACTACGAGCAGTACTTC.

The chain recombines TRBV9 with TRBJ2-7; tentative D call: TRBD1 (5 bases). The germline V gene encodes CDR1 SGDLS and CDR2 YYNGEE. The CDR3 totals 15 residues. With 0 bases removed from V and 0 bases from J, the gap between germline ends came to 10 bases. The CDR3: CASSVGQQSSYEQYF. CDR3 in DNA: TGTGCCAGCAGCGTAGGACAGCAAAGCTCCTACGAGCAGTACTTC.

This chain links TRBV2 with TRBJ2-6; D is unresolved. Looked up from germline, CDR1 is SNHLY and CDR2 is FYNNEI. Trimming shortened V by 7 bases and J by 2 bases, and 12 bases separated the two germline ends. The CDR3 length is 15 residues. CDR3 bases: TGTGCCAGCAAGATCGCAATAGCTGGGGCCAACGTCCTGACTTTC. Its protein is CASKIAIAGANVLTF.

The chain is built from TRBV7-9 and TRBJ2-7; the D is unclear. Germline CDR1 reads SEHNR; CDR2 reads FQNEAQ (reference sequence). Trimming pared 1 base from V and 0 bases from J, leaving 10 bases between. This CDR3 is built from 15 residues. The CDR3 nucleotides are TGTGCCAGCAGCTTAGGGCCGTCCAGCTCCTACGAGCAGTACTTC. Translating it yields CASSLGPSSSYEQYF.

The CDR3 here is CASSGYSGSTDTQYF. DNA of the CDR3: TGTGCCAGCAGTGGCTATAGCGGAAGCACAGATACGCAGTATTTT. The chain combines TRBV28 with TRBJ2-3; D perhaps matches TRBD2 (6 bases). The V gene's germline CDR1 is MDHEN and CDR2 SYDVKM. V lost 5 bases and J 0 bases, leaving 12 bases between the germline ends. This CDR3 has 15 amino acids.

The chain couples TRBV5-1 to TRBJ1-2; D perhaps matches TRBD1 (6 bases). Germline V gene sequence: CDR1 SGHRS, CDR2 YFSETQ. With 4 bases removed from V and 8 bases from J, the gap between germline ends came to 18 bases. The CDR3 contains 14 residues. The CDR3, as DNA: TGCGCCAGCAGCCCACCAACAGGGCCGGGAGGCTACACCTTC. Residues: CASSPPTGPGGYTF. The full variable domain, in which reference TRBV5-1 and TRBJ1-2 provide the parts outside the CDR3, is KAGVTQTPRYLIKTRGQQVTLSCSPISGHRSVSWYQQTPGQGLQFLFEYFSETQRNKGNFPGRFSGRQFSNSRSEMNVSTLELGDSALYLCASSPPTGPGGYTFGSGTRLTVV.